This passage covers 4 T cell receptor beta chains from one sample sequenced in a study of cytomegalovirus exposure and HLA in healthy donors. This PCR relied on a set of 60 Vbeta primers and 13 Jbeta primers. Measured with immunoSEQ multiplex PCR; TCRdb has only the in-frame clones, and not every one. This listing includes fewer than 250,000 clones. Sequencing was performed on PBMCs. These receptors were collected from a woman aged 25 to 39 in good health and CMV-seropositive.

V is TRBV28 and J is TRBJ2-7; 10 bases line up with TRBD2. The length of the CDR3 is 14 residues. Germline V gene data show CDR1 as MDHEN and CDR2 as SYDVKM. V was pared by 4 bases and J by 5 bases, with 5 bases of the junction left unmatched. The CDR3: CASSSSGSPNEQYF. CDR3 DNA: TGTGCCAGCAGTTCTAGCGGGAGTCCGAACGAGCAGTACTTC. Supplemented by reference TRBV28 and TRBJ2-7, the full variable domain reads DVKVTQSSRYLVKRTGEKVFLECVQDMDHENMFWYRQDPGLGLRLIYFSYDVKMKEKGDIPEGYSVSREKKERFSLILESASTNQTSMYLCASSSSGSPNEQYFGPGTRLTVT.

CDR3 sequence: CAHSDIHEQYF. Here the CDR3 DNA reads TGTGCCCACTCCGACATCCACGAGCAGTACTTC. J is TRBJ2-7 and V is TRBV10-3; D ambiguous. The CDR3 is made up of 11 amino acids. Germline V gene lookup returns CDR1 ENHRY and CDR2 SYGVKD. With 11 bases removed from V and 5 bases from J, the gap between germline ends came to 13 bases.

The rearrangement uses TRBV7-2 and TRBJ2-3; 7 positions match TRBD2. There are 16 residues in the CDR3. The germline gives CDR1 SGHTA, CDR2 FQGNSA. The trim removed 1 base at V and 3 bases at J, leaving 7 bases unmatched. The CDR3 DNA reads as TGTGCCAGCAGCTTAGGGGGTGGGACTACAACAGATACGCAGTATTTT. Its protein product is CASSLGGGTTTDTQYF.

The chain links TRBV5-1 to TRBJ1-3, with D unresolved. V lost 0 bases to trimming and J lost 4 bases, with 5 bases between them. In germline, CDR1 is SGHRS, CDR2 YFSETQ. CDR3 size: 13 residues. CDR3 nucleotides: TGCGCCAGCAGCTTGGACGGGGGAAACACCATATATTTT. As protein: CASSLDGGNTIYF.